This T cell receptor (beta chain) comes out of a study of T-cell reconstitution after alpha-beta-depleted transplantation in children. Unique molecular identifiers featured in how the TCRbeta library was prepared. TCRdb fed the PCR reads into MiXCR, producing one record per CDR3 protein. The sample lists roughly 220,000 distinct CDR3 sequences, more than 7.5% occurring once. Ten or more counts support this clonotype. Trimming at V came to 2 bases and at J to 3 bases, leaving 3 bases not matched to a gene. CDR1 is MDHEN, CDR2 SYDVKM, per germline. CDR3 size: 14 residues. The TCR comes from a human donor who donated a stem cell graft to a child with SCID. This chain uses TRBV28 with TRBJ2-7; TRBD1 agrees at 8 bases. The sample here was PBMCs from the stem cell graft donor, taken from the stem cell graft. The CDR3 DNA is TGTGCCAGCAGTTTAACAGGGGGGCACTACGAGCAGTACTTC. As protein: CASSLTGGHYEQYF.